These 29 T cell receptor beta chains were sequenced from one sample in a study of OX40 agonist ivuxolimab in advanced cancers. The library was produced with the immunoSEQ multiplex PCR assay. Imported from immuneACCESS, the table was reduced by TCRdb to in-frame sequences with V and J called. These copies leave out some clones; in studies compared against another copy, an unresolved V gene accounts for under half, and the cause of the remainder is not known. The sample includes approximately 80,000 clones, with roughly 84% observed a single time. 0.24% of the sample lies in the top ten. The source material was CD4+ or CD8+ T cells sorted from blood, sampled in a trial of the OX40 agonist ivuxolimab. The source is an adult with an advanced solid tumor such as melanoma, head and neck, liver or kidney cancer.

This clone was seen once. This chain joins TRBV19 and TRBJ1-6; D remains unclear. Germline CDR1 LNHDA, CDR2 SQIVND (reference sequence). The CDR3 runs 15 residues. The V gene lost 7 bases and the J gene lost 7 bases, with 17 bases spanning the gap. CDR3 amino acids: CASMVDWYGNSPLHF. CDR3 coding DNA: TGTGCCAGTATGGTGGACTGGTATGGGAATTCACCCCTCCACTTT. The full variable domain, its missing parts supplied by reference TRBV19 and TRBJ1-6, is DGGITQSPKYLFRKEGQNVTLSCEQNLNHDAMYWYRQDPGQGLRLIYYSQIVNDFQKGDIAEGYSVSREKKESFPLTVTSAQKNPTAFYLCASMVDWYGNSPLHFGNGTRLTVT.

The gene calls are TRBV7-9 and TRBJ2-3; 8 nucleotides agree with TRBD2. The J segment lost 4 bases and the V segment lost 5 bases, leaving 11 bases of the junction unmatched. The CDR3 length is 16 residues. The germline CDR1 and CDR2 sequences are SEHNR and FQNEAQ (reference sequence). The CDR3 DNA sequence: TGTGCCAGCAGCCCGGTGCGGGGGGATAACGCAGATACGCAGTATTTT. It translates to CASSPVRGDNADTQYF.

The chain is built from TRBV27 and TRBJ1-1, with unresolved D. CDR1 and CDR2 (germline): MNHEY, SMNVEV (reference sequence). The CDR3 runs to 13 residues. Trimming removed 2 bases from V and 5 bases from J, with 9 bases in between. The CDR3 loop is CASSLEGGTEAFF. The CDR3 bases are TGTGCCAGCAGTTTAGAGGGAGGGACTGAAGCTTTCTTT.

The chain is built from TRBV4-2 and TRBJ2-6; a possible D gene is TRBD2 (5 bases). The germline CDR1 and CDR2 sequences are LGHNA and YNFKEQ. V dropped 0 bases and J dropped 0 bases, with 6 bases sitting between them. The CDR3 has 16 amino acids. The CDR3 DNA reads as TGTGCCAGCAGCCAAGATACTAGCTCTGGGGCCAACGTCCTGACTTTC. Its translation: CASSQDTSSGANVLTF.

This clone has a handful of counts. The rearrangement uses TRBV7-7 and TRBJ2-1; D gene unclear. Germline-derived CDR1 and CDR2 are SSHAT and FNYEAQ (reference sequence). The V and J ends lost 0 bases and 3 bases respectively, with 3 bases between them. CDR3 length: 13 amino acids. DNA of the CDR3: TGTGCCAGCAGCTTAGCCCACTACAATGAGCAGTTCTTC. Residues: CASSLAHYNEQFF.

The gene calls are TRBV27 and TRBJ2-5; D uncertain. V gave up 1 base and J gave up 5 bases, with 8 bases separating them. Per the germline V gene, CDR1 is MNHEY and CDR2 is SMNVEV (reference sequence). The CDR3 covers 13 residues. CDR3 nucleotides: TGTGCCAGCAGTTTATGGGGTGAGGAGACCCAGTACTTC. This encodes CASSLWGEETQYF.

V is TRBV18 and J is TRBJ2-2, with D unresolved. The ends were cut back, 1 base at V and 1 base at J, with 10 bases in the middle. The CDR3 is 16 residues long. CDR1 KGHSH and CDR2 LQKENI come from the germline V gene. The CDR3 DNA reads as TGTGCCAGCTCACCACTTACGCTGGGGAACACCGGGGAGCTGTTTTTT. Its protein is CASSPLTLGNTGELFF.

This chain links TRBV27 with TRBJ2-7; possible D gene TRBD1, 5 bases. Trimming cost V 2 bases and J 2 bases, with 13 bases left between them. CDR1 is MNHEY and CDR2 is SMNVEV in the germline V gene (reference sequence). The CDR3 consists of 15 residues. The CDR3 here is CASSLRQGGPYEQYF. The CDR3 DNA reads as TGTGCCAGCAGTTTAAGGCAGGGTGGGCCCTACGAGCAGTACTTC.

This sequence joins TRBV28 and TRBJ2-7, with 9 bases that match TRBD2. Per the germline V gene, CDR1 is MDHEN and CDR2 is SYDVKM. V shed 11 bases, J shed 0 bases, and the junction held 2 bases outside the gene matches. The CDR3 loop spans 12 amino acids. DNA of the CDR3: TGTGCCGGTAGCGGGAGCTCCTACGAGCAGTACTTC. This sequence encodes CAGSGSSYEQYF.

This clone was seen a handful of times. The V call is TRBV7-9, the J call TRBJ2-6; a possible D gene is TRBD1 (6 bases). Germline V gene lookup returns CDR1 SEHNR and CDR2 FQNEAQ (reference sequence). The CDR3 length is 16 residues. The ends were cut back, 1 base at V and 3 bases at J, with 10 bases in the middle. For the CDR3, the DNA is TGTGCCAGCAGCTTAGACAGGGTGTATGGGGCCAACGTCCTGACTTTC. Protein sequence: CASSLDRVYGANVLTF.

The chain links TRBV15 to TRBJ2-1; D unresolved. V lost 1 base to trimming and J lost 9 bases, with 16 bases between them. Germline V lookup: CDR1 LNHNV, CDR2 YYDKDF (reference sequence). This CDR3 is 15 amino acids long. CDR3 residues: CATSRGLDSRSEQFF. Here the CDR3 DNA reads TGTGCCACCAGCAGAGGGCTGGATAGCCGGTCTGAGCAGTTCTTC.

V usage is TRBV12-5 and J usage is TRBJ1-5; D is unresolved. This CDR3 is built from 18 residues. V was pared by 0 bases and J by 2 bases, with 17 bases between. The germline V gene has CDR1 LGHNT and CDR2 FRNRAP. The DNA for the CDR3 is TGTGCTAGTGGTTTGGTAGTGGGCGGAACTTCCCGCAATCAGCCCCAGCATTTT. Amino acid sequence: CASGLVVGGTSRNQPQHF.

The gene calls are TRBV6-4 and TRBJ1-2, with no clear D. Between the trimmed V and J ends, which lost 0 bases and 7 bases, there was a span of 6 bases. The CDR3 covers 12 residues. Germline V gene sequence: CDR1 MRHNA, CDR2 SNTAGT. In nucleotides, the CDR3 is TGTGCCAGCAGTGACTCTTGGTCTGGCTACACCTTC. It yields the protein CASSDSWSGYTF.

The chain employs TRBV7-9 and TRBJ2-1; D assignment may be TRBD1 or TRBD2 (5 bases each). V was shortened by 5 bases and J by 6 bases, with 20 bases between the two germline ends. This CDR3 has 16 residues. CDR1 SEHNR and CDR2 FQNEAQ come from the germline V gene (reference sequence). This CDR3 is CASSPRGTLGGNEQFF. CDR3 DNA sequence: TGTGCCAGCAGCCCCAGAGGGACCCTTGGGGGCAATGAGCAGTTCTTC. The full variable domain, its missing parts supplied by reference TRBV7-9 and TRBJ2-1, is DTGVSQNPRHKITKRGQNVTFRCDPISEHNRLYWYRQTLGQGPEFLTYFQNEAQLEKSRLLSDRFSAERPKGSFSTLEIQRTEQGDSAMYLCASSPRGTLGGNEQFFGPGTRLTVL.

The chain carries TRBV14 and TRBJ2-5, with D maybe TRBD2 (6 bases). There are 16 residues in the CDR3. V was clipped by 4 bases and J by 5 bases, with 20 bases between them. Germline V lookup: CDR1 SGHDN, CDR2 FVKESK. The CDR3 DNA is TGTGCCAGCAGCCGGTCTGCGGGGTCGCCAGGGGAGACCCAGTACTTC. It translates to CASSRSAGSPGETQYF.

Notes on this clone: Other DNA sequences in this sample translate to the same CDR3. This chain uses TRBV19 with TRBJ2-3; no clear D gene. CDR1 and CDR2 from the germline V gene are LNHDA and SQIVND (reference sequence). The V end was cut by 5 bases, the J end by 0 bases, with 9 bases between. The CDR3 loop spans 14 amino acids. CDR3 protein: CASSYYSSTDTQYF. DNA for the CDR3: TGTGCCAGTAGTTACTACTCTAGCACAGATACGCAGTATTTT. Variable domain in full (rest from reference TRBV19 and TRBJ2-3): DGGITQSPKYLFRKEGQNVTLSCEQNLNHDAMYWYRQDPGQGLRLIYYSQIVNDFQKGDIAEGYSVSREKKESFPLTVTSAQKNPTAFYLCASSYYSSTDTQYFGPGTRLTVL.

This chain links TRBV6-1 with TRBJ2-1; the D gene is possibly TRBD1 (5 bases). This CDR3 is built from 15 residues. CDR1 and CDR2 (germline): MNHNS, SASEGT. With 4 bases removed from V and 3 bases from J, the gap between germline ends came to 13 bases. The CDR3 region has the DNA TGTGCCAGCAGTGGCTATTGGCAGGGCTACAATGAGCAGTTCTTC. Translated, it gives CASSGYWQGYNEQFF.

The V call is TRBV27, the J call TRBJ1-3; possible D gene TRBD1, 6 bases. Looked up from germline, CDR1 is MNHEY and CDR2 is SMNVEV (reference sequence). V lost 6 bases and J lost 0, with 21 bases in between. There are 18 residues in the CDR3. CDR3 residues: CASSPSGPDSSSGNTIYF. The CDR3 bases are TGTGCCAGCAGCCCCTCCGGTCCGGACAGCAGCTCTGGAAACACCATATATTTT.

This chain joins TRBV7-9 and TRBJ2-7; D not resolved. The germline V and J ends were trimmed by 5 bases and 0 bases, with 14 bases remaining between them. This CDR3 comprises 15 residues. CDR1 and CDR2 from the germline V gene are SEHNR and FQNEAQ (reference sequence). This CDR3 is CASSKLGDRSYEQYF. The CDR3 nucleotides read TGTGCCAGCAGCAAGCTTGGGGATCGCTCCTACGAGCAGTACTTC.

The chain combines TRBV6-6 with TRBJ1-3, with no clear D. CDR3 size: 14 residues. Trimming stripped 7 bases from V and 2 bases from J, with 12 bases between. Germline V lookup: CDR1 MNHNY, CDR2 SVGAGI (reference sequence). The CDR3 is CASTAITTGNTIYF. The CDR3, as DNA: TGTGCCAGCACGGCGATCACTACTGGAAACACCATATATTTT.

The V and J genes are TRBV7-9 and TRBJ2-2; 7 bases align to TRBD1. Looked up from germline, CDR1 is SEHNR and CDR2 is FQNEAQ (reference sequence). Losses at the gene ends were 4 bases for V and 0 bases for J; bases not matched to a gene: 2. The CDR3 spans 15 residues. The CDR3 nucleotides read TGTGCCAGCAGCTCCGGGACAGCGAACACCGGGGAGCTGTTTTTT. Its protein product is CASSSGTANTGELFF.

The chain links TRBV7-9 to TRBJ2-7, with 11 bases matching TRBD2. Losses at the gene ends were 5 bases for V and 3 bases for J; bases not matched to a gene: 3. This CDR3 region has 14 residues. The germline V gene encodes CDR1 SEHNR and CDR2 FQNEAQ (reference sequence). CDR3 protein: CASSPSGRSYEQYF. CDR3 in DNA: TGTGCCAGCAGCCCTAGCGGGAGGAGCTACGAGCAGTACTTC.

The chain combines TRBV9 with TRBJ2-5, with 8 positions matching TRBD2. CDR3 length: 16 amino acids. From germline, CDR1 is SGDLS and CDR2 YYNGEE. The V and J ends lost 0 bases and 2 bases, in that order; junction bases with no gene match: 6. The CDR3 DNA sequence: TGTGCCAGCAGCGTAGATCCAGCGGGAGTGCAAGAGACCCAGTACTTC. Translating it yields CASSVDPAGVQETQYF.

The chain carries TRBV28 and TRBJ2-2, with 8 bases fitting TRBD1. This CDR3 spans 15 amino acids. In germline, CDR1 is MDHEN, CDR2 SYDVKM. Trimming took 7 bases from V and 1 from J; bases not matched to a gene: 5. This chain's CDR3 is CASIWGQENTGELFF. The CDR3 nucleotides read TGTGCCAGCATCTGGGGACAGGAGAACACCGGGGAGCTGTTTTTT.

The rearrangement joins TRBV4-2 to TRBJ2-3, with unresolved D. The germline CDR1 and CDR2 sequences are LGHNA and YNFKEQ. Trimming took 4 bases from V and 0 from J, leaving 11 bases between them. This CDR3 has 15 residues. CDR3 loop: CASSLSTTSTDTQYF. CDR3 nucleotide sequence: TGTGCCAGCAGCCTCTCTACCACTAGCACAGATACGCAGTATTTT.

The rearrangement joins TRBV6-1 to TRBJ2-7; D may be TRBD2 (5 bases). The V and J ends lost 1 base and 0 bases respectively, with 10 bases between them. The CDR3 is 15 residues long. Germline CDR1 reads MNHNS; CDR2 reads SASEGT. The CDR3 nucleotides are TGTGCCAGCAGTGAAGATGGCGGGCTCTCCTACGAGCAGTACTTC. It specifies CASSEDGGLSYEQYF.

This rearrangement joins TRBV5-4 to TRBJ1-6; 7 nucleotides align to TRBD1. This CDR3 contains 15 residues. Germline V gene data show CDR1 as SGHNT and CDR2 as YYREEE (reference sequence). After removal of 4 bases from V and 5 bases from J, the junction contained 6 bases not matched to a gene. DNA of the CDR3: TGTGCCAGCAGCCGAACGACAGGGAATAATTCACCCCTCCACTTT. It encodes CASSRTTGNNSPLHF. Variable domain in full (rest from reference TRBV5-4 and TRBJ1-6): ETGVTQSPTHLIKTRGQQVTLRCSSQSGHNTVSWYQQALGQGPQFIFQYYREEENGRGNFPPRFSGLQFPNYSSELNVNALELDDSALYLCASSRTTGNNSPLHFGNGTRLTVT.

The V call is TRBV29-1, the J call TRBJ2-1; no clear D. Per germline, CDR1 SQVTM and CDR2 ANQGSEA. The CDR3 has 11 amino acids. Trimming cost V 6 bases and J 2 bases, with 5 bases left between them. DNA of the CDR3: TGCAGCGTCATCCCCTACAATGAGCAGTTCTTC. This sequence encodes CSVIPYNEQFF.

The J gene is TRBJ2-2, the V gene TRBV10-1; 9 positions match TRBD2. CDR1 is WNHNN and CDR2 is SYGVQD in the germline V gene (reference sequence). The CDR3 totals 15 residues. The V segment lost 6 bases and the J segment 5 bases; nucleotides outside the gene matches: 7. The CDR3 reads CASSLIAGATGELFF. The CDR3 DNA reads as TGCGCCAGCAGCCTCATAGCGGGAGCTACCGGGGAGCTGTTTTTT.